These 18 T cell receptor beta chains came from one sample sequenced in a study of blood T cell repertoires in COVID-19. Using immunoSEQ multiplex PCR, the repertoire was profiled, and TCRdb retains in-frame clones only, with some absent. This sample carries 140,000 to 150,000 clones, around 82% of them seen once, and the ten largest clones take less than 5.5%. Specimen: peripheral blood. These receptors originate from a woman aged 45-59 years with acute or convalescent COVID-19.

The rearrangement uses TRBV19 and TRBJ1-5, with 7 nucleotides matching TRBD1. The CDR3 is 16 residues long. Germline CDR1 is LNHDA and CDR2 is SQIVND (reference sequence). J gave up 4 bases and V 0 bases, and 6 bases lay outside the gene matches. The CDR3 region has the DNA TGTGCCAGTAGTATAGATCGGGGGACAGTTAATCAGCCCCAGCATTTT. Translating it yields CASSIDRGTVNQPQHF.

The chain carries TRBV5-4 and TRBJ1-4; TRBD1 aligns across 9 bases. CDR1 and CDR2 from the germline V gene are SGHNT and YYREEE (reference sequence). V lost 5 bases to trimming and J lost 8 bases; unmatched junction nucleotides: 13. The CDR3 runs 16 residues. The CDR3 region is CASSRTGGGLREKLFF. DNA for the CDR3: TGTGCCAGCAGTCGAACAGGGGGCGGGCTCCGCGAAAAACTGTTTTTT.

V gene TRBV5-1 combines with J gene TRBJ2-1; TRBD1 aligns across 8 bases. The CDR3 consists of 15 residues. The V segment lost 4 bases and the J segment 8 bases; nucleotides outside the gene matches: 11. CDR1 is SGHRS and CDR2 is YFSETQ in the germline V gene. CDR3 sequence (DNA): TGCGCCAGCAGCCTACAGGGGGAGAAAAGGGATGAGCAGTTCTTC. Its protein is CASSLQGEKRDEQFF.

The chain is built from TRBV18 and TRBJ2-1, with TRBD2 matching 11 bases. The J segment lost 5 bases and the V segment lost 3 bases, leaving 9 bases of the junction unmatched. CDR3 length equals 17 residues. Germline CDR1 is KGHSH and CDR2 is LQKENI. CDR3 in DNA: TGTGCCAGCTCACCGACTAGCGGGGACAGCTACCACAATGAGCAGTTCTTC. This encodes CASSPTSGDSYHNEQFF.

The rearrangement uses TRBV3-1 (or the pseudogene TRBV3-2) and TRBJ2-3; possibly TRBD2 for D (5 bases). This CDR3 has 15 residues. Germline CDR1 and CDR2: LGHDT and YNNKEL (reference sequence). V lost 2 bases to trimming and J lost 2 bases, with 11 bases between them. The CDR3: CASSQTAGSTDTQYF. The CDR3 region has the DNA TGTGCCAGCAGCCAAACCGCGGGTTCCACAGATACGCAGTATTTT.

This clone was observed a single time. This chain links TRBV28 with TRBJ1-2, with 7 bases matching TRBD1. The CDR3 has 15 amino acids. Germline V gene data show CDR1 as MDHEN and CDR2 as SYDVKM. The V gene end was trimmed by 4 bases and the J gene end by 5 bases; junction bases not matched to a gene: 10. DNA of the CDR3: TGTGCCAGCAGTTCCACCCCGGGACAGTTTTATGGCTACACCTTC. Translating gives CASSSTPGQFYGYTF.

Concerning this clone: Additional DNA sequences in this sample encode the identical CDR3. The chain uses TRBV6-5 and TRBJ1-1; D remains ambiguous. V was trimmed by 2 bases and J by 1 base, leaving 5 bases between them. Germline V CDR1 and CDR2: MNHEY, SVGAGI. This CDR3 comprises 13 residues. Here the CDR3 reads CASSYGRNTEAFF. CDR3 nucleotides: TGTGCCAGCAGTTACGGGAGGAACACTGAAGCTTTCTTT.

This clone was seen a handful of times. The J gene is TRBJ2-3, the V gene TRBV6-2 or TRBV6-3, with 8 bases that match TRBD1. CDR1 MNHEY and CDR2 SVGEGT come from the germline V gene. The CDR3 is made up of 16 amino acids. Trimming at V came to 3 bases and at J to 6 bases, leaving 11 bases not matched to a gene. The CDR3 spells CASSYPGGDLVDTQYF. The CDR3 DNA reads as TGTGCCAGCAGTTATCCAGGGGGCGATTTAGTGGATACGCAGTATTTT.

The count of this clone is one. CDR3 DNA: TGTGCCAGCAGCGTAGACCCAGGGGCTGAAAACACCATATATTTT. The encoded protein is CASSVDPGAENTIYF. V and J are TRBV9 and TRBJ1-3, with a tentative D call TRBD1 (6 bases). V shed 0 bases and J shed 6 bases, with 13 bases lying between them. The CDR3 is 15 residues long. Germline lookup yields CDR1 SGDLS and CDR2 YYNGEE.

The chain employs TRBV13 and TRBJ2-7, with D tentatively TRBD2 (7 bases). V was cut by 6 bases and J by 4 bases, with 16 bases left in between. This CDR3 contains 14 residues. Germline CDR1 PRHDT, CDR2 FYEKMQ (reference sequence). CDR3 loop: CASRRGGQRYEQYF. The CDR3 nucleotides are TGTGCCAGCAGGAGGGGGGGGCAACGGTACGAGCAGTACTTC.

This sequence joins TRBV19 and TRBJ2-3; D is perhaps TRBD2 (6 bases). CDR1 and CDR2 (germline): LNHDA, SQIVND (reference sequence). The CDR3 is 15 amino acids. Trimming removed 1 base at V and 8 bases at J, with 16 bases between. The CDR3 here is CASSIGGTSPGTQYF. The CDR3 DNA reads TGTGCCAGTAGTATAGGGGGGACTTCACCGGGTACGCAGTATTTT. Filled out from reference TRBV19 and TRBJ2-3, the complete variable domain reads DGGITQSPKYLFRKEGQNVTLSCEQNLNHDAMYWYRQDPGQGLRLIYYSQIVNDFQKGDIAEGYSVSREKKESFPLTVTSAQKNPTAFYLCASSIGGTSPGTQYFGPGTRLTVL.

The chain combines TRBV6-5 with TRBJ2-5; maybe TRBD2 (6 bases). Germline V lookup: CDR1 MNHEY, CDR2 SVGAGI. V lost 0 bases and J 1 base, leaving 12 bases between the germline ends. CDR3 size: 16 residues. The CDR3 spells CASSYSSYGSQETQYF. The CDR3 region has the DNA TGTGCCAGCAGTTACTCGAGCTACGGGAGCCAAGAGACCCAGTACTTC.

This clone was recorded a few times. The CDR3 DNA reads TGTGCCAGCACCTACCGTACCGGTTCCTATGGCTACACCTTC. This translates into CASTYRTGSYGYTF. The V and J genes are TRBV28 and TRBJ1-2; the D is unclear. The CDR3 loop spans 14 amino acids. V lost 7 bases to trimming and J lost 4 bases, with 16 bases between them. Germline loops: CDR1 MDHEN, CDR2 SYDVKM.

V and J are TRBV7-9 and TRBJ1-2, with 12 bases lining up with TRBD1. Trimming at V came to 5 bases and at J to 3 bases, leaving 13 bases not matched to a gene. Germline loops: CDR1 SEHNR, CDR2 FQNEAQ (reference sequence). The CDR3 has 18 residues. The CDR3 sequence: CASSPTPGTGGGHYGYTF. The DNA for the CDR3 is TGTGCCAGCAGCCCTACCCCCGGGACAGGGGGCGGTCACTATGGCTACACCTTC.

This clone was seen a handful of times. The chain recombines TRBV4-2 with TRBJ1-1; D uncertain. This CDR3 region has 15 residues. CDR1 and CDR2 from the germline V gene are LGHNA and YNFKEQ. V was shortened by 1 base and J by 0 bases, with 9 bases between the two germline ends. The CDR3 here is CASSQAAGVNTEAFF. The CDR3 DNA reads as TGTGCCAGCAGCCAAGCGGCGGGAGTGAACACTGAAGCTTTCTTT.

The chain uses TRBV2 and TRBJ1-3; no clear D gene. Germline lookup yields CDR1 SNHLY and CDR2 FYNNEI. The CDR3 runs to 10 residues. The V and J ends lost 9 bases and 4 bases respectively, with 4 bases between them. CDR3 nucleotides: TGTGCCAGTTCAGGAAACACCATATATTTT. Translated, it gives CASSGNTIYF. The full variable domain, in which reference TRBV2 and TRBJ1-3 provide the parts outside the CDR3, is EPEVTQTPSHQVTQMGQEVILRCVPISNHLYFYWYRQILGQKVEFLVSFYNNEISEKSEIFDDQFSVERPDGSNFTLKIRSTKLEDSAMYFCASSGNTIYFGEGSWLTVV.

The CDR3 sequence: CASSSRVNSPLHF. In DNA form, the CDR3 reads TGTGCCAGTAGTAGTAGAGTTAATTCACCCCTCCACTTT. The rearrangement joins TRBV19 to TRBJ1-6; D call uncertain. Germline assignment: CDR1 LNHDA and CDR2 SQIVND (reference sequence). This CDR3 comprises 13 residues. Trimming pared 4 bases from V and 6 bases from J, leaving 7 bases between.

The chain carries TRBV7-3 and TRBJ1-3; no clear D gene. The CDR3 runs to 15 residues. Germline V gene data show CDR1 as SGHTA and CDR2 as FQGTGA. V gave up 1 base and J gave up 1 base, with 8 bases separating them. The CDR3 sequence is CASSLSGNSGNTIYF. In DNA form, the CDR3 reads TGTGCCAGCAGCTTAAGTGGCAATTCTGGAAACACCATATATTTT.